This TCR beta chain was sequenced in a study of CXCR3-negative and CXCR3-positive naive CD8 T cells. At the level of the study: Total TRB output reached about 130 million reads, about 1.5 +/- 0.3 million per library.

Carrying UMI labels, the TRB cDNA libraries were prepared through 5' RACE. TCRdb reprocessed the 5' RACE reads, with one entry per CDR3 protein and no DNA. The sample table sets out about 89,000 distinct CDR3 sequences. The CDR3 has 12 amino acids. To note about this clonotype: What it binds is not known.

Points from the study as a whole: CXCR3-expressing naive cells carried TRB CDR3s more hydrophobic than those of CXCR3-negative naive cells.

The specimen was naive CXCR3+ CD8+ T cells from blood. The subset denotes: CD45RO-CCR7+CD27+CD95- naive CD8+ T cells expressing CXCR3 (TNR3+). This TCR was sampled from a human donor in good health. Some clones in this sample may be carry-over from other donors' samples. V is TRBV12-3 or TRBV12-4 and J is TRBJ2-3. The CDR3 sequence is CASSFGADTQYF.